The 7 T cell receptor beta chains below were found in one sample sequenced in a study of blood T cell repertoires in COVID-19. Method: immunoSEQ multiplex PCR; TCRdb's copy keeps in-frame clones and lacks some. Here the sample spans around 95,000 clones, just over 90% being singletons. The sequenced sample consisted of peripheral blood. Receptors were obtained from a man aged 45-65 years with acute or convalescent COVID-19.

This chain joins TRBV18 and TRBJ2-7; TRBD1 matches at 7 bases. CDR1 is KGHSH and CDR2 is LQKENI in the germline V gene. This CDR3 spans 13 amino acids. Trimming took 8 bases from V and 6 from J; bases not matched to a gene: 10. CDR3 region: CASTERGLVEQYF. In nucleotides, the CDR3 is TGTGCCAGCACAGAGAGGGGGCTTGTCGAGCAGTACTTC.

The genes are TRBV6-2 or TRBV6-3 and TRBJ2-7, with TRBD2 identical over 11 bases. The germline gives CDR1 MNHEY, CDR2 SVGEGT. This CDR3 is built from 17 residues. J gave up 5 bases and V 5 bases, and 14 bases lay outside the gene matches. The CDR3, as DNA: TGTGCCAGCAGTCCAGCTCGACTAGCGGGACCCCTCCACGAGCAGTACTTC. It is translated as CASSPARLAGPLHEQYF.

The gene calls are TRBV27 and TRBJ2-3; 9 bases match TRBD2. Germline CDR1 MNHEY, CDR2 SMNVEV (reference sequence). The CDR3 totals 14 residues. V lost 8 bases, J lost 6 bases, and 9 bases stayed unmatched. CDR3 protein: CASAPGLASDTQYF. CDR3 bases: TGTGCCAGCGCCCCGGGACTAGCATCCGATACGCAGTATTTT.

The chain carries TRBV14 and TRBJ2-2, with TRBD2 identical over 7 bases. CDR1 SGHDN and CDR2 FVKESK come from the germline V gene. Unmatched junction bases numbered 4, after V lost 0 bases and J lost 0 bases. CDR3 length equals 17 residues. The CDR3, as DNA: TGTGCCAGCAGCCAAGACCTAGCGGTAGCGAACACCGGGGAGCTGTTTTTT. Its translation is CASSQDLAVANTGELFF.

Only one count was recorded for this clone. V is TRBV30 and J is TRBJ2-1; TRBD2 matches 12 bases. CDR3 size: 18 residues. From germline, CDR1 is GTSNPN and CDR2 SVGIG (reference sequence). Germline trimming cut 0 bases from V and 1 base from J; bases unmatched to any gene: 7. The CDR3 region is CAWSVPNLAGGSYNEQFF. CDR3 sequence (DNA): TGTGCCTGGAGTGTACCCAATCTAGCGGGAGGGTCCTACAATGAGCAGTTCTTC.

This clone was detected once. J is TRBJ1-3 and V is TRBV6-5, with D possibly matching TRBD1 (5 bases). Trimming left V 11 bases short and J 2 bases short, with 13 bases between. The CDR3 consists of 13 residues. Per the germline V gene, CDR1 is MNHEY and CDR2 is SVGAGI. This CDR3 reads CALGTPAGNTIYF. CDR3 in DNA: TGTGCCCTCGGGACTCCGGCTGGAAACACCATATATTTT.

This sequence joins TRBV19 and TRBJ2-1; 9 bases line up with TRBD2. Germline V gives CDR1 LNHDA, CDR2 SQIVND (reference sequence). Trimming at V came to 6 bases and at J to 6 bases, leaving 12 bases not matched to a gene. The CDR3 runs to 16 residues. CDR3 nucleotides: TGTGCCAGTAGCAGACTGGGACTAGCAGAACTCAATGAGCAGTTCTTC. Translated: CASSRLGLAELNEQFF.